This TCR beta chain was documented in a study of post-analysis software for immune sequencing data. Looking at the study overall: Courses of disease covered relapsing-remitting, secondary progressive and progressive-relapsing multiple sclerosis. Study conclusions and caveats: Multiple sclerosis patients showed significantly lower normalized Chao1 diversity than controls did. Under F measure analysis, samples from one preparation batch co-clustered strongly.

Libraries were made from TCR beta cDNA, and they carried unique molecular identifiers. It was from approximately 0.91 to 9.4 million T cells that 530,000 or so cDNA molecules came. TCRdb re-called the PCR reads with MiXCR, one entry per CDR3 protein. The sample gives about 770,000 distinct CDR3 sequences, around 46% of which show up once; roughly 5% is in the top ten. This clonotype was found a few times. What it binds is not known. The sample comprised blood. The clonotype comes from a girl aged 10-17 years with multiple sclerosis.

CDR3 region: CASTGQGTNYGYTF. The CDR3 coding sequence is TGTGCCAGTACGGGACAGGGCACTAACTATGGCTACACCTTC. V and J are TRBV6-6 and TRBJ1-2; 9 nucleotides match TRBD1. Germline-derived CDR1 and CDR2 are MNHNY and SVGAGI (reference sequence). J was trimmed by 0 bases and V by 9 bases; bases with no gene match: 5. The CDR3 covers 14 residues.